Each of the 5 T cell receptor beta chains below was sequenced from the same sample in a study of T-cell memory formation after mild COVID-19. Each CDR3 protein gets one entry after TCRdb re-called the 5' RACE reads with MiXCR. The repertoire holds around 250,000 distinct CDR3 sequences, with 16% as singletons. The sample consisted of PBMCs or a T cell subset sorted from them (not recorded which). The receptors were sampled from a man in his late teens or twenties who had mild COVID-19 (a few samples of this study predate the infection). Cell type and time point are not known.

This clonotype was counted a few times. In nucleotides, the CDR3 is TGTGCCAGCAGCTTAGTGGGGGGAGCCAAAAACATTCAGTACTTC. Translation: CASSLVGGAKNIQYF. The chain recombines TRBV7-2 with TRBJ2-4, with D tentatively TRBD2 (6 bases). The V end lost 1 base, the J end lost 0 bases, and 7 bases lay between the germline ends. The CDR3 spans 15 residues. Germline loops: CDR1 SGHTA, CDR2 FQGNSA.

The table lists this clonotype with a few counts. The chain combines TRBV6-5 with TRBJ2-3; D remains unclear. The CDR3 is made up of 13 amino acids. V lost 6 bases and J 6 bases, leaving 13 bases between the germline ends. Germline V gene lookup returns CDR1 MNHEY and CDR2 SVGAGI. The CDR3 here is CASRPPPMDTQYF. CDR3 in DNA: TGTGCCAGCAGGCCCCCCCCAATGGATACGCAGTATTTT.

The chain is built from TRBV24-1 and TRBJ1-2; D gene unclear. The CDR3 length is 13 residues. Between the trimmed V and J ends, which lost 2 bases and 6 bases, there was a span of 9 bases. Germline-derived CDR1 and CDR2 are KGHDR and SFDVKD. CDR3 DNA: TGTGCCACCAGTGATTCGGACGGGCATGGCTACACCTTC. It translates to CATSDSDGHGYTF.

The CDR3 spells CASSQAGTANEQFF. The CDR3, as DNA: TGTGCCAGCAGCCAGGCCGGGACCGCGAATGAGCAGTTCTTC. The V and J genes are TRBV4-2 and TRBJ2-1; the D call may be TRBD1 or TRBD2 (5 bases each). The germline CDR1 and CDR2 sequences are LGHNA and YNFKEQ. Deletions cut 3 bases from V and 7 bases from J, with 13 bases between. The CDR3 has 14 residues.

The rearrangement joins TRBV15 to TRBJ2-5, with D hard to call. The V and J ends lost 1 base and 2 bases respectively, with 11 bases between them. The CDR3 has 15 residues. Germline CDR1 and CDR2: LNHNV and YYDKDF (reference sequence). CDR3 region: CATSRGSSIQETQYF. Written as DNA, the CDR3 is TGTGCCACCAGCAGAGGATCTTCAATTCAAGAGACCCAGTACTTC.